This T cell receptor beta chain comes out of a study of blood T cell repertoires in COVID-19. Germline V lookup: CDR1 MNHEY, CDR2 SVGEGT. The trim removed 3 bases at V and 6 bases at J, leaving 14 bases unmatched. This CDR3 is built from 18 residues. The method was immunoSEQ multiplex PCR; TCRdb's version includes in-frame clones alone and lacks a portion of them. This repertoire shows hundreds of thousands of clones, 89% found once; its top ten account for roughly an eighth. V is TRBV6-2 or TRBV6-3 and J is TRBJ1-5; TRBD1 aligns across 10 bases. The sequenced sample consisted of peripheral blood. The sequence came from a woman aged 55-70 years with acute or convalescent COVID-19. The CDR3 reads CASSYLERTGGVGQPQHF. The DNA for the CDR3 is TGTGCCAGCAGTTATCTCGAAAGGACAGGGGGGGTCGGTCAGCCCCAGCATTTT.